A single sample is the source of the 15 T cell receptor beta chains below, sequenced in a study of identical twins. TCRdb used MiXCR to reprocess the 5' RACE reads, holding one entry per CDR3 protein. The data hold some 590,000 distinct CDR3 sequences, with just under 10% observed a single time. This sample was shared with a second study, whose subject was yellow fever vaccine responses in identical twins.

Material for sequencing was PBMCs. The receptors come from a woman between 18 and 29 years old in good health.

A single count supports this clonotype. The V gene is TRBV7-3, the J gene TRBJ2-3; the D is unclear. Germline V gives CDR1 SGHTA, CDR2 FQGTGA. CDR3 size: 14 residues. V was clipped by 5 bases and J by 0 bases, with 9 bases between them. The CDR3 DNA follows: TGTGCCAGCAGCGTCTTCTACAGCACAGATACGCAGTATTTT. Protein: CASSVFYSTDTQYF. Supplemented by reference TRBV7-3 and TRBJ2-3, the full variable domain reads GAGVSQTPSNKVTEKGKYVELRCDPISGHTALYWYRQSLGQGPEFLIYFQGTGAADDSGLPNDRFFAVRPEGSVSTLKIQRTERGDSAVYLCASSVFYSTDTQYFGPGTRLTVL.

This clonotype was seen a handful of times. V usage is TRBV5-4 and J usage is TRBJ2-5, with D perhaps matching TRBD1 or TRBD2 (5 bases each). Per germline, CDR1 SGHNT and CDR2 YYREEE (reference sequence). Deletions cut 6 bases from V and 4 bases from J, with 16 bases between. The CDR3 spans 14 residues. CDR3 nucleotide sequence: TGTGCCAGCACCCCCGGGGCAACCACAGAGACCCAGTACTTC. It encodes CASTPGATTETQYF.

This clonotype was found a few times. The chain links TRBV20-1 to TRBJ2-1, with D perhaps matching TRBD2 (6 bases). The V end was cut by 6 bases, the J end by 10 bases, with 13 bases between. The CDR3 runs to 11 residues. Germline V CDR1 and CDR2: DFQATT, SNEGSKA (reference sequence). CDR3 DNA: TGCAGTGCCCCATTGGGGGGAGAGCAGTTCTTC. It encodes CSAPLGGEQFF.

This clonotype was counted many times. The chain couples TRBV9 to TRBJ2-7; 8 positions match TRBD2. J lost 5 bases, V lost 0 bases, and 1 base had no gene match. This CDR3 has 13 amino acids. Germline-derived CDR1 and CDR2 are SGDLS and YYNGEE. CDR3 in amino acids: CASSVGTSNEQYF. The DNA for the CDR3 is TGTGCCAGCAGCGTAGGGACTAGCAACGAGCAGTACTTC.

In its sample, this clonotype was seen many times. The rearrangement joins TRBV6-1 to TRBJ2-7, with 7 bases that match TRBD1. CDR1 is MNHNS and CDR2 is SASEGT in the germline V gene. After removal of 8 bases from V and 5 bases from J, the junction contained 12 bases not matched to a gene. The CDR3 runs 14 residues. The CDR3, as DNA: TGTGCCAGCCAACCGACAGGGTCCTACAACGAGCAGTACTTC. Residues: CASQPTGSYNEQYF.

This clonotype has a count of ten or more. The rearrangement links TRBV29-1 to TRBJ2-7, with D perhaps matching TRBD2 (5 bases). The germline CDR1 and CDR2 sequences are SQVTM and ANQGSEA. The V end lost 3 bases, the J end lost 3 bases, and 12 bases lay between the germline ends. The CDR3 spans 13 residues. CDR3 amino acids: CSVELPGIYEQYF. The DNA of the CDR3 is TGCAGCGTTGAGCTGCCGGGAATCTACGAGCAGTACTTC.

The V gene is TRBV29-1, the J gene TRBJ2-1; the match to TRBD1 covers 7 bases. Looked up from germline, CDR1 is SQVTM and CDR2 is ANQGSEA. This CDR3 has 13 residues. J lost 7 bases, V lost 5 bases, and 8 bases had no gene match. CDR3 amino acids: CSVITSQGNEQFF. DNA of the CDR3: TGCAGCGTTATAACCTCACAGGGGAATGAGCAGTTCTTC.

The chain employs TRBV27 and TRBJ1-2, with D maybe TRBD1 (5 bases). The CDR3 consists of 14 residues. Trimming removed 5 bases at V and 11 bases at J, with 21 bases between. Germline CDR1 is MNHEY and CDR2 is SMNVEV (reference sequence). CDR3 coding DNA: TGTGCCAGCAGTCCACTCCTTGGGACTAAGGGATACACCTTC. Amino acids: CASSPLLGTKGYTF.

This clonotype was counted between two and nine times. The V call is TRBV29-1, the J call TRBJ2-4; D might be TRBD1 or TRBD2, each matching 6 bases. Germline-derived CDR1 and CDR2 are SQVTM and ANQGSEA. This CDR3 has 13 amino acids. With 4 bases removed from V and 7 bases from J, the gap between germline ends came to 14 bases. The CDR3 nucleotides read TGCAGCGTTGCCGGAGGGCAGGGGAACATTCAGTACTTC. Translated: CSVAGGQGNIQYF.

This clonotype has a count of ten or more. The genes are TRBV29-1 and TRBJ2-4, with 7 bases that match TRBD2. CDR3 length: 14 amino acids. V shed 5 bases and J 0 bases; nucleotides not matched to a gene: 4. Per germline, CDR1 SQVTM and CDR2 ANQGSEA. The CDR3 DNA reads as TGCAGCGTTTCGGGGGAGGGAGCCAAAAACATTCAGTACTTC. Amino acids: CSVSGEGAKNIQYF.

In regard to this clonotype: The conserved closing phenylalanine or tryptophan is absent in this CDR3, likely reflecting a read error. The V call is TRBV23-1, the J call TRBJ2-7, with D possibly matching TRBD2 (6 bases). TRBV23-1 qualifies as an ORF whose function is uncertain. The germline V and J ends were trimmed by 7 bases and 2 bases, with 12 bases remaining between them. The CDR3 totals 13 residues. The CDR3 bases are TGCGCCAGCATCGGGGGTCTTCCCTACGAGCAGTACCTC. Encoded protein: CASIGGLPYEQYL.

This clonotype was seen a handful of times. The rearrangement uses TRBV25-1 and TRBJ2-1, with 8 bases lining up with TRBD2. The CDR3 has 18 residues. Trimming cost V 4 bases and J 10 bases; bases outside gene matches: 21. CDR1 and CDR2 (germline): MGHDK, SYGVNS. Here the CDR3 reads CASSGSLISAGGSQEQFF. CDR3 nucleotides: TGTGCCAGCAGTGGGTCACTTATATCGGCGGGGGGCTCCCAAGAGCAGTTCTTC. Complete variable domain (other parts from reference TRBV25-1 and TRBJ2-1): EADIYQTPRYLVIGTGKKITLECSQTMGHDKMYWYQQDPGMELHLIHYSYGVNSTEKGDLSSESTVSRIRTEHFPLTLESARPSHTSQYLCASSGSLISAGGSQEQFFGPGTRLTVL.

The V call is TRBV12-3 or TRBV12-4, the J call TRBJ2-2; 7 bases map to TRBD1. The junction had 11 bases not matched to a gene; V was cut back by 7 bases and J by 6 bases. This CDR3 region has 15 residues. The CDR3 here is CASNWGDRESGELFF. DNA for the CDR3: TGTGCCAGCAATTGGGGCGACAGGGAGTCCGGGGAGCTGTTTTTT.

This clonotype was recorded at least ten times. The rearrangement links TRBV5-1 to TRBJ2-1; TRBD2 matches at 15 bases. The ends lost 0 bases at V and 7 bases at J; junction bases unmatched: 2. The CDR3 is 16 amino acids. CDR1 and CDR2 (germline): SGHRS, YFSETQ. The CDR3 DNA is TGCGCCAGCAGCTTGGGGACTAGCGGGGGGGTAAATGAGCAGTTCTTC. Residues: CASSLGTSGGVNEQFF.

This clonotype was seen repeatedly, ten times or more. The chain employs TRBV6-5 and TRBJ2-7; D might be TRBD1 or TRBD2, each matching 7 bases. Germline CDR1 reads MNHEY; CDR2 reads SVGAGI. Trimming stripped 2 bases from V and 0 bases from J, with 11 bases between. The CDR3 extends over 15 amino acids. CDR3 DNA sequence: TGTGCCAGCAGTTACCAGGGGGGGGTCTCCTACGAGCAGTACTTC. Protein sequence: CASSYQGGVSYEQYF.